What follows are 11 T cell receptor beta chains derived from one specimen sequenced in a study of T cell repertoires in cytomegalovirus infection. In TCRdb, the reads were re-called with MiXCR into one record per CDR3 protein. This table has approximately 320,000 distinct CDR3 sequences, 9.5% appearing once. The material sequenced was PBMCs. These receptors originate from a human donor in good health (CMV status not recorded). Some clones in this sample may be carry-over from other donors' samples.

This clonotype occurred many times. CDR3 residues: CASSLEVRGETQYF. CDR3 in DNA: TGTGCCAGCAGCTTAGAGGTCAGGGGGGAGACCCAGTACTTC. The rearrangement uses TRBV7-2 and TRBJ2-5; 7 bases fit TRBD1. This CDR3 is built from 14 residues. Per germline, CDR1 SGHTA and CDR2 FQGNSA. The V and J ends lost 1 base and 5 bases, in that order; junction bases with no gene match: 4.

In its sample, this clonotype was seen many times. The genes are TRBV20-1 and TRBJ1-5; a weak D match, TRBD1 (5 bases). This CDR3 has 14 residues. CDR1 is DFQATT, CDR2 SNEGSKA, per germline (reference sequence). The V end lost 5 bases, the J end lost 6 bases, and 17 bases lay between the germline ends. The DNA for the CDR3 is TGCAGTGCTCATCCCGACAGAAATAGTCAGCCCCAGCATTTT. Amino acid sequence: CSAHPDRNSQPQHF.

This clonotype appeared a few times. This sequence joins TRBV7-6 and TRBJ2-2, with unresolved D. CDR3 length equals 12 residues. The ends were cut back, 4 bases at V and 7 bases at J, with 7 bases in the middle. Looked up from germline, CDR1 is SGHVS and CDR2 is FNYEAQ. CDR3: CASSSGRGELFF. The DNA of the CDR3 is TGTGCCAGCAGCTCAGGACGCGGGGAGCTGTTTTTT.

This rearrangement joins TRBV2 to TRBJ2-1, with 7 bases identical to TRBD2. Trimming took 3 bases from V and 7 from J; bases not matched to a gene: 9. The CDR3 covers 15 residues. The germline V gene encodes CDR1 SNHLY and CDR2 FYNNEI. CDR3 in DNA: TGTGCCAGCAGTGAGTGGCGGGAGAAAGCAAATGAGCAGTTCTTC. Protein sequence: CASSEWREKANEQFF.

This rearrangement joins TRBV19 to TRBJ1-5; no clear D gene. The CDR3 consists of 13 residues. Germline lookup yields CDR1 LNHDA and CDR2 SQIVND (reference sequence). V gave up 3 bases and J gave up 7 bases, with 10 bases separating them. The CDR3 DNA reads as TGTGCCAGTAGTATCGGCGAAGCCCAGCCCCAGCATTTT. Translation gives CASSIGEAQPQHF.

In its sample, this clonotype was seen many times. The V and J genes are TRBV15 and TRBJ1-4, with D possibly matching TRBD1 (5 bases). The CDR3 runs to 13 residues. From germline, CDR1 is LNHNV and CDR2 YYDKDF (reference sequence). Trimming left V 0 bases short and J 8 bases short, with 7 bases between. The CDR3 bases are TGTGCCACCAGCAGAGACGGGGGGGAAAAACTGTTTTTT. It specifies CATSRDGGEKLFF.

The gene calls are TRBV24-1 and TRBJ2-2; D unclear. Trimming took off 4 bases at V and 2 bases at J, with 7 bases between the two ends. CDR1 is KGHDR, CDR2 SFDVKD, per germline. CDR3 length: 14 amino acids. The CDR3 here is CATSERRNTGELFF. CDR3 bases: TGTGCCACCAGTGAACGACGTAACACCGGGGAGCTGTTTTTT.

This clonotype was counted only a few times. V usage is TRBV11-3 and J usage is TRBJ2-1; the match to TRBD1 covers 9 bases. This CDR3 has 16 residues. CDR1 SGHNT and CDR2 YENEEA come from the germline V gene. Losses at the gene ends were 4 bases for V and 4 bases for J; bases not matched to a gene: 8. The CDR3 bases are TGTGCCAGCAGCTCCCGACTGGGACAGGGTTACAATGAGCAGTTCTTC. It specifies CASSSRLGQGYNEQFF.

The rearrangement joins TRBV6-5 to TRBJ1-1; D not resolved. This CDR3 comprises 14 residues. V lost 0 bases and J lost 6, with 11 bases in between. Germline V gene sequence: CDR1 MNHEY, CDR2 SVGAGI. The chain's CDR3 is CASSYSFTGAEAFF. DNA of the CDR3: TGTGCCAGCAGTTACTCTTTTACTGGCGCTGAAGCTTTCTTT.

The chain joins TRBV4-1 to TRBJ2-5; 8 positions match TRBD2. Trimming cost V 0 bases and J 2 bases; bases outside gene matches: 8. CDR3 length equals 17 residues. From germline, CDR1 is MGHRA and CDR2 YSYEKL. The CDR3 DNA follows: TGCGCCAGCAGCCAAGAAGGTCAACGGGGGGGGCAAGAGACCCAGTACTTC. Its protein product is CASSQEGQRGGQETQYF.

This clonotype was found many times. J is TRBJ2-5 and V is TRBV7-2; no reliable D call. The germline V gene has CDR1 SGHTA and CDR2 FQGNSA. V dropped 2 bases and J dropped 5 bases, with 9 bases sitting between them. The CDR3 sequence is 13 residues long. CDR3 nucleotide sequence: TGTGCCAGCAGCTTATACACCGCTGAGACCCAGTACTTC. This codes for CASSLYTAETQYF.